This entry lists 29 T cell receptor beta chains sequenced from one sample in a study of Graves' ophthalmopathy and Graves' hyperthyroidism. RNA transcripts served as template for amplifying TCR beta CDR3 sequences. HTBI primers primed a first-round RT-PCR, and a second-round multiplex PCR followed. TCRdb recomputed calls from the multiplex PCR reads with MiXCR, one row per CDR3 protein. Of roughly 420,000 distinct CDR3 sequences detected, 20% to 25% appear once; the ten largest clones hold around 3.2%. The specimen sequenced was peripheral blood. These receptors were obtained from a woman aged 18-29 years with stable Graves' hyperthyroidism.

This clonotype was observed at least ten times. The rearrangement uses TRBV19 and TRBJ1-2; the match to TRBD1 covers 9 bases. Looked up from germline, CDR1 is LNHDA and CDR2 is SQIVND (reference sequence). The ends lost 8 bases at V and 0 bases at J; junction bases unmatched: 13. CDR3 size: 17 residues. CDR3 residues: CASSYLTGGGANYGYTF. The DNA of the CDR3 is TGTGCCAGTTCTTACCTGACAGGGGGAGGAGCTAACTATGGCTACACCTTC.

Many counts were recorded for this clonotype. This sequence joins TRBV5-1 and TRBJ2-5; D possibly corresponds to TRBD2 (6 bases). The CDR3 sequence is 13 residues long. CDR1 is SGHRS, CDR2 YFSETQ, per germline. Trimming stripped 3 bases from V and 5 bases from J, with 11 bases between. Here the CDR3 DNA reads TGCGCCAGCAGCTCACCGGGGGTTGAGACCCAGTACTTC. Protein: CASSSPGVETQYF. Full variable domain (rest looked up from reference TRBV5-1 and TRBJ2-5): KAGVTQTPRYLIKTRGQQVTLSCSPISGHRSVSWYQQTPGQGLQFLFEYFSETQRNKGNFPGRFSGRQFSNSRSEMNVSTLELGDSALYLCASSSPGVETQYFGPGTRLLVL.

CDR3 protein: CASTLGRIMNTEAFF. CDR3 sequence (DNA): TGTGCCAGCACCCTTGGACGTATAATGAACACTGAAGCTTTCTTT. This chain links TRBV28 with TRBJ1-1; D gene ambiguous. Germline values: CDR1 MDHEN, CDR2 SYDVKM. There are 15 residues in the CDR3. V was cut by 7 bases and J by 0 bases, with 15 bases left in between.

Ten or more counts support this clonotype. The chain combines TRBV6-2 or TRBV6-3 with TRBJ1-5; D may be TRBD1 (6 bases). The V gene's germline CDR1 is MNHEY and CDR2 SVGEGT. The CDR3 covers 15 residues. V was shortened by 8 bases and J by 0 bases, with 14 bases between the two germline ends. The CDR3 loop is CASWRGGYSNQPQHF. The CDR3, as DNA: TGTGCCAGCTGGAGGGGGGGCTATAGCAATCAGCCCCAGCATTTT.

The chain has TRBV7-8 and TRBJ1-5; 10 positions match TRBD1. Germline values: CDR1 SGHVS, CDR2 FQNEAQ. V trimming: 6 bases; J trimming: 0 bases; junction bases outside the gene matches: 8. There are 17 residues in the CDR3. The CDR3 sequence: CASRRGTGAYSNQPQHF. CDR3 DNA: TGTGCCAGCAGAAGGGGGACAGGGGCATATAGCAATCAGCCCCAGCATTTT.

The chain links TRBV20-1 to TRBJ1-1; no reliable D call. V lost 6 bases and J lost 0, with 8 bases in between. The CDR3 is made up of 12 amino acids. CDR1 is DFQATT, CDR2 SNEGSKA, per germline (reference sequence). In DNA, the CDR3 is TGCAGTGCCGACACCCTGAACACTGAAGCTTTCTTT. This encodes CSADTLNTEAFF.

This clonotype showed up many times. The genes are TRBV6-1 and TRBJ2-7; 12 positions agree with TRBD2. V lost 6 bases and J lost 3; bases outside the gene matches: 6. The CDR3 is made up of 15 amino acids. Germline lookup yields CDR1 MNHNS and CDR2 SASEGT. The CDR3 coding sequence is TGTGCCAGCAGACCCCTAGCGGGGGGGTACTACGAGCAGTACTTC. Translated, it gives CASRPLAGGYYEQYF.

There are many counts of this clonotype. DNA for the CDR3: TGCAGTGCTAGAGTAAGCGGGACTAGACTTACGCAGTACTTC. Residues: CSARVSGTRLTQYF. This rearrangement joins TRBV20-1 to TRBJ2-7, with 8 bases aligning to TRBD2. This CDR3 spans 14 amino acids. CDR1 is DFQATT, CDR2 SNEGSKA, per germline (reference sequence). The ends lost 1 base at V and 9 bases at J; junction bases unmatched: 11.

This clonotype was found many times. The V and J genes are TRBV5-1 and TRBJ2-2; TRBD1 or TRBD2 may be the D gene (6 bases each). This CDR3 has 16 residues. The V gene's germline CDR1 is SGHRS and CDR2 YFSETQ. The V gene lost 2 bases and the J gene lost 1 base, with 12 bases spanning the gap. The DNA of the CDR3 is TGCGCCAGCAGCTTTTTCCGGGGGCAGAACACCGGGGAGCTGTTTTTT. Translation gives CASSFFRGQNTGELFF.

This clonotype was seen repeatedly, ten times or more. This sequence joins TRBV28 and TRBJ2-7; D is uncertain. The CDR3 is 17 amino acids. With 1 base removed from V and 3 bases from J, the gap between germline ends came to 19 bases. Germline loops: CDR1 MDHEN, CDR2 SYDVKM. The CDR3 sequence: CASSLSAMSGTDYEQYF. DNA of the CDR3: TGTGCCAGCAGTTTATCGGCAATGTCGGGCACAGACTACGAGCAGTACTTC. Complete variable domain (other parts from reference TRBV28 and TRBJ2-7): DVKVTQSSRYLVKRTGEKVFLECVQDMDHENMFWYRQDPGLGLRLIYFSYDVKMKEKGDIPEGYSVSREKKERFSLILESASTNQTSMYLCASSLSAMSGTDYEQYFGPGTRLTVT.

This clonotype was counted many times. The chain couples TRBV12-3 or TRBV12-4 to TRBJ2-7; the match to TRBD2 covers 12 bases. V trimming: 5 bases; J trimming: 6 bases; junction bases outside the gene matches: 8. There are 15 residues in the CDR3. The CDR3 is CASSPKTSGSFEQYF. The DNA for the CDR3 is TGTGCCAGCAGTCCTAAGACTAGCGGGAGCTTCGAGCAGTACTTC.

The gene calls are TRBV30 and TRBJ1-5; TRBD1 matches at 10 bases. The J segment lost 8 bases and the V segment lost 4 bases, leaving 5 bases of the junction unmatched. The CDR3 loop spans 13 amino acids. CDR1 is GTSNPN, CDR2 SVGIG, per germline (reference sequence). CDR3 sequence: CAWTTGGMEPQHF. The CDR3 DNA follows: TGTGCCTGGACGACAGGGGGCATGGAGCCCCAGCATTTT.

About this clonotype itself: The CDR3 ends on some other residue instead of the conserved phenylalanine or tryptophan, so this is likely a read error. V and J are TRBV6-1 and TRBJ1-5, with 8 bases identical to TRBD1. V was pared by 6 bases and J by 6 bases, with 13 bases of the junction left unmatched. The CDR3 has 16 amino acids. Per germline, CDR1 MNHNS and CDR2 SASEGT. CDR3 region: CASSTSKQGGGQPQHL. Written as DNA, the CDR3 is TGTGCCAGCAGCACTTCAAAACAGGGGGGGGGTCAGCCCCAGCATCTT.

This clonotype showed up just a few times. J is TRBJ1-2 and V is TRBV18; D is possibly TRBD1 (5 bases). The V gene's germline CDR1 is KGHSH and CDR2 LQKENI. V shed 2 bases and J shed 3 bases, with 13 bases lying between them. The CDR3 spans 15 residues. In DNA form, the CDR3 reads TGTGCCAGCTCACCAAGGGGTGGGGTCTACTATGGCTACACCTTC. Its translation: CASSPRGGVYYGYTF. Supplemented by reference TRBV18 and TRBJ1-2, the full variable domain reads NAGVMQNPRHLVRRRGQEARLRCSPMKGHSHVYWYRQLPEEGLKFMVYLQKENIIDESGMPKERFSAEFPKEGPSILRIQQVVRGDSAAYFCASSPRGGVYYGYTFGSGTRLTVV.

This clonotype was counted ten times or more. This chain joins TRBV28 and TRBJ2-7; D uncertain. This CDR3 contains 14 residues. From germline, CDR1 is MDHEN and CDR2 SYDVKM. V lost 5 bases and J 1 base, leaving 12 bases between the germline ends. CDR3: CASSTPDGSYEQYF. The DNA of the CDR3 is TGTGCCAGCAGTACCCCGGACGGTTCCTACGAGCAGTACTTC.

This clonotype has ten or more counts. The J gene is TRBJ1-6, the V gene TRBV28; 10 bases are a match to TRBD1. After removal of 0 bases from V and 8 bases from J, the junction contained 1 base not matched to a gene. This CDR3 is 15 amino acids long. Germline V gene data show CDR1 as MDHEN and CDR2 as SYDVKM. CDR3 residues: CASSLWTGGDSPLHF. CDR3 coding DNA: TGTGCCAGCAGTTTATGGACAGGGGGCGATTCACCCCTCCACTTT.

This clonotype was seen a few times. The genes are TRBV20-1 and TRBJ2-6; TRBD1 aligns across 9 bases. Germline-derived CDR1 and CDR2 are DFQATT and SNEGSKA (reference sequence). Losses at the gene ends were 5 bases for V and 5 bases for J; bases not matched to a gene: 19. The CDR3 runs to 19 residues. The CDR3 bases are TGCAGTGCTGGGAGTGGGGCCGGGACAGGGTTATTCCGGGCCAACGTCCTGACTTTC. Translating it yields CSAGSGAGTGLFRANVLTF.

The chain employs TRBV11-2 and TRBJ2-7, with 7 bases aligning to TRBD2. The CDR3 has 14 amino acids. Germline CDR1 reads SGHAT; CDR2 reads FQNNGV. J gave up 1 base and V 4 bases, and 4 bases lay outside the gene matches. The CDR3 nucleotides read TGTGCCAGCAGCTCTCGGACTAGATCCTACGAGCAGTACTTC. It is translated as CASSSRTRSYEQYF.

This clonotype was found many times. This chain links TRBV11-2 with TRBJ2-7; D gene unclear. The CDR3 has 15 residues. The ends were cut back, 1 base at V and 0 bases at J, with 10 bases in the middle. The germline V gene encodes CDR1 SGHAT and CDR2 FQNNGV. Here the CDR3 reads CASSLGPWSSYEQYF. CDR3 coding DNA: TGTGCCAGCAGCTTAGGCCCTTGGAGCTCCTACGAGCAGTACTTC.

This clonotype has at least ten counts. This chain connects TRBV12-3 or TRBV12-4 to TRBJ2-7; 16 bases map to TRBD2. V lost 5 bases, J lost 4 bases, and 5 bases stayed unmatched. This CDR3 comprises 16 residues. CDR3 protein: CASSPGLAGGPYEQYF. CDR3 DNA sequence: TGTGCCAGCAGTCCGGGACTAGCGGGAGGGCCTTACGAGCAGTACTTC.

The chain is built from TRBV11-3 and TRBJ2-5; D is uncertain. Germline CDR1 SGHNT, CDR2 YENEEA. The CDR3 loop spans 13 amino acids. Trimming stripped 5 bases from V and 7 bases from J, with 14 bases between. The CDR3 region has the DNA TGTGCCAGCAGCCCCGCTGGTTCAGGGACCCAGTACTTC. Translating gives CASSPAGSGTQYF.

The rearrangement joins TRBV7-9 to TRBJ2-5, with TRBD2 matching 7 bases. V shed 3 bases, J shed 3 bases, and the junction held 7 bases outside the gene matches. From germline, CDR1 is SEHNR and CDR2 FQNEAQ (reference sequence). This CDR3 has 15 amino acids. In DNA form, the CDR3 reads TGTGCCAGCAGCTTGGGGCTAGCGGACAAAGAGACCCAGTACTTC. As protein: CASSLGLADKETQYF.

In its sample, this clonotype was seen many times. The chain has TRBV27 and TRBJ2-5, with 13 bases matching TRBD2. CDR1 MNHEY and CDR2 SMNVEV come from the germline V gene (reference sequence). This CDR3 comprises 18 residues. V lost 7 bases, J lost 3 bases, and 14 bases stayed unmatched. The CDR3: CASTLELAGGPREETQYF. The CDR3 DNA reads TGTGCCAGCACCCTTGAACTAGCGGGAGGGCCCCGTGAAGAGACCCAGTACTTC.

The chain is built from TRBV20-1 and TRBJ2-2; 11 bases align to TRBD2. The J segment lost 2 bases and the V segment lost 1 base, leaving 9 bases of the junction unmatched. From germline, CDR1 is DFQATT and CDR2 SNEGSKA (reference sequence). The CDR3 extends over 18 amino acids. The CDR3 coding sequence is TGCAGTGCTAGAGGGCTAGCGGGGGGCACGATAAACACCGGGGAGCTGTTTTTT. It specifies CSARGLAGGTINTGELFF.

This clonotype was recorded a few times. Sequence at one end of the junction differs from germline and may be a read error. This chain connects TRBV2 to TRBJ2-4, with 8 positions matching TRBD1. Germline values: CDR1 SNHLY, CDR2 FYNNEI. The CDR3 contains 13 residues. The CDR3 here is CASSEGQGSIKYF. DNA of the CDR3: TGTGCCAGCAGTGAAGGACAGGGGAGCATTAAGTACTTC.

The sample holds many counts of this clonotype. The V call is TRBV20-1, the J call TRBJ1-6; the D gene is possibly TRBD1 (6 bases). Trimming left V 7 bases short and J 9 bases short, with 16 bases between. The CDR3 is 13 amino acids. Germline V gives CDR1 DFQATT, CDR2 SNEGSKA (reference sequence). The CDR3 nucleotides read TGCAGTGTAAAAACAGGGAAGGGTTCACCCCTCCACTTT. Its protein is CSVKTGKGSPLHF.

CDR3 nucleotide sequence: TGTGCCAGCAGTCCGCAGACAGGGGGCAGCCATAATTCACCCCTCCACTTT. Protein: CASSPQTGGSHNSPLHF. The chain uses TRBV12-3 or TRBV12-4 and TRBJ1-6, with 10 bases identical to TRBD1. V gave up 5 bases and J gave up 5 bases; unmatched junction bases: 9. This CDR3 has 17 amino acids.

The J gene is TRBJ2-3, the V gene TRBV2; D remains unclear. This CDR3 contains 12 residues. The germline V gene encodes CDR1 SNHLY and CDR2 FYNNEI. Trimming stripped 6 bases from V and 5 bases from J, with 9 bases between. CDR3 amino acids: CASSPDRDTQYF. In nucleotides, the CDR3 is TGTGCCAGCAGCCCGGATCGAGATACGCAGTATTTT.

This clonotype was seen repeatedly, ten times or more. The chain couples TRBV15 to TRBJ1-2, with D maybe TRBD1 (6 bases). CDR3 length: 13 amino acids. The germline gives CDR1 LNHNV, CDR2 YYDKDF (reference sequence). V was cut by 6 bases and J by 2 bases, with 10 bases left in between. The CDR3 nucleotides are TGTGCCACCAGTAAGGGACAAAACTATGGCTACACCTTC. Protein sequence: CATSKGQNYGYTF.